This entry features one T cell receptor (beta chain) sequence. Germline CDR1 is SGHTA and CDR2 is FQGTGA. The CDR3 contains 14 residues. Trimming pared 5 bases from V and 3 bases from J, leaving 12 bases between. Each CDR3 protein gets one entry after TCRdb re-called the 5' RACE reads with MiXCR. The sample includes under 300,000 distinct CDR3 sequences, around a tenth seen only once; the top ten take roughly 6.8%. The data are from a study of CD8 T cells in ankylosing spondylitis. The origin of this receptor is a male donor with ankylosing spondylitis or in good health (not recorded which). The chain uses TRBV7-3 and TRBJ2-3; D is uncertain. Sequences were obtained from blood, either unsorted or a sorted T cell fraction (not recorded which). The CDR3 bases are TGTGCCAGCAGCCCACTTGGGATAACAGATACGCAGTATTTT. This encodes CASSPLGITDTQYF.